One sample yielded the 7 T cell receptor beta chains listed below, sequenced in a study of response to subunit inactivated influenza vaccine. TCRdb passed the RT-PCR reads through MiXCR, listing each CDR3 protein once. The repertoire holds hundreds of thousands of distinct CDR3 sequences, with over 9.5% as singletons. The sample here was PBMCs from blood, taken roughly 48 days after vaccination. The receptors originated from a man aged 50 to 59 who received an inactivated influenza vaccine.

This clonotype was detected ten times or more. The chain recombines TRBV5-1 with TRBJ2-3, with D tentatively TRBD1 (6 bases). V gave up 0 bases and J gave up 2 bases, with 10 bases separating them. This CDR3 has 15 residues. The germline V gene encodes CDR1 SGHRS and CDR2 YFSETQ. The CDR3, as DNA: TGCGCCAGCAGCTTGGAACAGGGCCACACAGATACGCAGTATTTT. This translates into CASSLEQGHTDTQYF.

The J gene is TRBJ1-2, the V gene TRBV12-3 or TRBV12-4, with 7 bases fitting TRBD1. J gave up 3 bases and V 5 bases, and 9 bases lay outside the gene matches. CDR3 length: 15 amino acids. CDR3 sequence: CASSRRTGPYYGYTF. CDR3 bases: TGTGCCAGCAGTAGAAGGACAGGCCCCTACTATGGCTACACCTTC.

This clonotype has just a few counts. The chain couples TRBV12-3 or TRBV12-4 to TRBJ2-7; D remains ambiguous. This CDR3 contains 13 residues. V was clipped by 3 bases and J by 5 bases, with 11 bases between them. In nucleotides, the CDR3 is TGTGCCAGCAGTTTTGCGGTTCGCCACGAGCAGTACTTC. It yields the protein CASSFAVRHEQYF.

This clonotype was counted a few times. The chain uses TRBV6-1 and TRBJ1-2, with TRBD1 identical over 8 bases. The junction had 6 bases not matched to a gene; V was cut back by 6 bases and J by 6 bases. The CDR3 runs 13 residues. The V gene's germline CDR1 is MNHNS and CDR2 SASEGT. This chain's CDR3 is CASRDRASDGYTF. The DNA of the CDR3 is TGTGCCAGCAGGGACAGGGCTTCCGATGGCTACACCTTC.

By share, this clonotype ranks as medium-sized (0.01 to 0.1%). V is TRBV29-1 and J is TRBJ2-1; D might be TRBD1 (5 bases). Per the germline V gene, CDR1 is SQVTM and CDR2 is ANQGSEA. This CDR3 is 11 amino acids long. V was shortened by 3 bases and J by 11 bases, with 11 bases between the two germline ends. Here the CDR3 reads CSVDFREKQFF. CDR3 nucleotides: TGCAGCGTTGACTTCAGGGAAAAGCAGTTCTTC.

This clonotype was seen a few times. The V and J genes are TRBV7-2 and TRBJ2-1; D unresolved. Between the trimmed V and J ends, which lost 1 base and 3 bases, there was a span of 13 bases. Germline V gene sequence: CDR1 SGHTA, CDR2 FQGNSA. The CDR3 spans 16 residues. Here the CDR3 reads CASSLGPLNLYNEQFF. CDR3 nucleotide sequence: TGTGCCAGCAGCTTAGGGCCCCTAAACCTCTACAATGAGCAGTTCTTC.

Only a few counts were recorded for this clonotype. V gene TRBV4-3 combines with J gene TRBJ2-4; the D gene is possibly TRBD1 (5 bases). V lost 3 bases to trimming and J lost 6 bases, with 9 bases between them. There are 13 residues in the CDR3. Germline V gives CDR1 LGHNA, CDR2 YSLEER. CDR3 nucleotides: TGCGCCAGCAGCCAGGGTGACAGAAACATTCAGTACTTC. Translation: CASSQGDRNIQYF.